This is a list of T cell receptor beta chains from one sample in a study of CD8 T cells in Susac syndrome. Via MiXCR, TCRdb re-called the immunoSEQ multiplex PCR reads, giving one row per CDR3 protein. Here the sample spans approximately 160,000 distinct CDR3 sequences, around 95% being singletons. The sequenced sample was CD4+ T cells from PBMCs. The receptors derive from a human donor with Susac syndrome. CDR3s include the opening cysteine and the closing phenylalanine or tryptophan. The order of the fields is J gene, D gene, V gene, clone size, CDR3 DNA, CDR3 protein. A D gene is named only where the DNA matches it firmly. Expanded clones are given a class, and other clones once, few, many or no size at all.

TRBJ2-2 | - | TRBV25-1 | - | TGTGCCAGCAGACACCCGGGACCCGGGGAGCTGTTTTTT | CASRHPGPGELFF
TRBJ2-3 | TRBD1 | TRBV4-1 | - | TGCGCCAGCAGCCCGGGGACAGCCAGAACAGATACGCAGTATTTT | CASSPGTARTDTQYF
TRBJ2-2 | - | TRBV12-3/TRBV12-4 | - | TGTGCCAGCAGTCCAGAACCGGGGGCCGCCGGGGAGCTGTTTTTT | CASSPEPGAAGELFF
TRBJ2-7 | - | TRBV15 | - | TGTGCCACCAGCAGAGATCTGGTAAGCTACGAGCAGTACTTC | CATSRDLVSYEQYF
TRBJ2-5 | - | TRBV28 | - | TGTGCCAGCACCACCGGGACCCTACAAGAGACCCAGTACTTC | CASTTGTLQETQYF
TRBJ1-1 | - | TRBV25-1 | - | TGTGCCAGCAGTGAATTGTATGAAGCTTTCTTT | CASSELYEAFF
TRBJ2-7 | - | TRBV25-1 | - | TGTGCCAGCAGTGAACTCAACGAGCAGTACTTC | CASSELNEQYF
TRBJ2-5 | TRBD1 | TRBV19 | - | TGTGCCAGTAGACCAGGACAGGGGATGGGGACCCAGTACTTC | CASRPGQGMGTQYF
TRBJ1-2 | TRBD1 | TRBV12-3/TRBV12-4 | - | TGTGCCAGCAGTCAGATGGGGACAGGGGGCTATGGCTACACCTTC | CASSQMGTGGYGYTF
TRBJ1-1 | - | TRBV11-1 | - | TGTGCCAGCAGCTTCTCCGGACAGAGTAACACTGAAGCTTTCTTT | CASSFSGQSNTEAFF
TRBJ1-2 | - | TRBV7-3 | - | TGTGCCAGCAGCCCGAAAGGAGGGGACTATGGCTACACCTTC | CASSPKGGDYGYTF
TRBJ2-6 | TRBD2 | TRBV6-5 | - | TGTGCCAGCAGTTCCGGGACTAGCGGCTTCTCTGGGGCCAACGTCCTGACTTTC | CASSSGTSGFSGANVLTF
TRBJ2-1 | TRBD2 | TRBV20-1 | - | TGCAGTGCTAGAGATCTCTTCCGGACTAGCGGCTACAATGAGCAGTTCTTC | CSARDLFRTSGYNEQFF
TRBJ2-1 | TRBD2 | TRBV3-1 | - | TGTGCCAGCAGACCGACTAGCGGGAGATTGAATGAGCAGTTCTTC | CASRPTSGRLNEQFF
TRBJ2-3 | TRBD2 | TRBV29-1 | - | TGCAGCGTTGACGCGGGAGGGGGGACAGATACGCAGTATTTT | CSVDAGGGTDTQYF
TRBJ1-6 | - | TRBV4-3 | - | TGCGCCAGCAGCCAAGAAGGGGGGATGAATTCACCCCTCCACTTT | CASSQEGGMNSPLHF
TRBJ2-3 | - | TRBV19 | - | TGTGCCAGTAGTTTTGGACCGGGCGCAGATACGCAGTATTTT | CASSFGPGADTQYF
TRBJ2-4 | - | TRBV4-1 | - | TGCGCCAGCAGCCAAGGTCCGGCTTCAAACATTCAGTACTTC | CASSQGPASNIQYF
TRBJ1-3 | - | TRBV6-5 | few | TGTGCCAGCAGTTTAAGGGACAACTCTGGAAACACCATATATTTT | CASSLRDNSGNTIYF
TRBJ1-1 | - | TRBV12-3/TRBV12-4 | - | TGTGCCAGCAGTTTTGGCGGAATGAACACTGAAGCTTTCTTT | CASSFGGMNTEAFF
TRBJ2-4 | TRBD2 | TRBV20-1 | - | TGCAGTGCTAGACCCCTAGCGGGAGACGGGGGAGCCAAAAACATTCAGTACTTC | CSARPLAGDGGAKNIQYF
TRBJ2-3 | - | TRBV7-3 | - | TGTGCCAGCAGCTCCACCCTGACAGATACGCAGTATTTT | CASSSTLTDTQYF